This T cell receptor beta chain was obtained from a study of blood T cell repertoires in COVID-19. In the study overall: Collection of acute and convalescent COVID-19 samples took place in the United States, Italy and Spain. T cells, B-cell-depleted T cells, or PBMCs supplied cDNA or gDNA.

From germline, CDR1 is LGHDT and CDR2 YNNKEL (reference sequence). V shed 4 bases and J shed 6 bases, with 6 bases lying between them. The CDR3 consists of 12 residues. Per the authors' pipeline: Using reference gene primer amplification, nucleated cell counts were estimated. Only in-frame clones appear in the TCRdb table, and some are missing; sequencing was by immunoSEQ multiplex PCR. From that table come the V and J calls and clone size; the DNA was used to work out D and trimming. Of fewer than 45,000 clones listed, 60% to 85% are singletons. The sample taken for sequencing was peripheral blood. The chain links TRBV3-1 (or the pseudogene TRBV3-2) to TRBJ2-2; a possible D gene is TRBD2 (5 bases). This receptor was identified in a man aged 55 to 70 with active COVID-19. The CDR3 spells CASSRGSGELFF. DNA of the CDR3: TGTGCCAGCAGCCGAGGGTCCGGGGAGCTGTTTTTT.